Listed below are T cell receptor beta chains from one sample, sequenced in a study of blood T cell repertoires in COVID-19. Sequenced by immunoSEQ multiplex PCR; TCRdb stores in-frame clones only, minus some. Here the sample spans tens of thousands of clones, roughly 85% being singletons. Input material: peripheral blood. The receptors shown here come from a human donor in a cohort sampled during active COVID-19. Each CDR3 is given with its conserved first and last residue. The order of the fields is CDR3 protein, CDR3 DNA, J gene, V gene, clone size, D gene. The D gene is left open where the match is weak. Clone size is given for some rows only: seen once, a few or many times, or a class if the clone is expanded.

CDR3aa: CASSPGQGARYEQYF
CDR3nt: TGTGCCAGCTCACCAGGACAGGGGGCGCGGTACGAGCAGTACTTC
j_gene: TRBJ2-7
v_gene: TRBV18
abundance: .
d_gene: TRBD1

CDR3aa: CASSRGFMNTEAFF
CDR3nt: TGTGCCAGCAGCCGGGGGTTCATGAACACTGAAGCTTTCTTT
j_gene: TRBJ1-1
v_gene: TRBV2
abundance: .
d_gene: .

CDR3aa: CASSSVQGMGTQPQHF
CDR3nt: TGTGCCAGCAGTTCGGTACAGGGGATGGGGACTCAGCCCCAGCATTTT
j_gene: TRBJ1-5
v_gene: TRBV2
abundance: many
d_gene: TRBD1

CDR3aa: CASSESGGSGEQYF
CDR3nt: TGCGCCAGCAGTGAGTCGGGAGGTTCCGGCGAGCAGTACTTC
j_gene: TRBJ2-7
v_gene: TRBV10-1
abundance: .
d_gene: .

CDR3aa: CASSPKGDLAAGGELFF
CDR3nt: TGTGCCAGCAGCCCAAAGGGAGACCTCGCCGCCGGCGGGGAGCTGTTTTTT
j_gene: TRBJ2-2
v_gene: TRBV7-3
abundance: .
d_gene: .

CDR3aa: CASSQGRQTSPGELFF
CDR3nt: TGTGCCAGCAGCCAAGGTCGACAGACTAGTCCCGGGGAGCTGTTTTTT
j_gene: TRBJ2-2
v_gene: TRBV3-1/TRBV3-2
abundance: .
d_gene: .

CDR3aa: CASSSTGTTHNEQFF
CDR3nt: TGTGCCAGCAGCTCGACCGGGACAACCCACAATGAGCAGTTCTTC
j_gene: TRBJ2-1
v_gene: TRBV5-6
abundance: .
d_gene: .

CDR3aa: CASRASGGATGELFF
CDR3nt: TGTGCCAGCAGGGCAAGCGGGGGGGCAACCGGGGAGCTGTTTTTT
j_gene: TRBJ2-2
v_gene: TRBV6-5
abundance: .
d_gene: TRBD2

CDR3aa: CASSLGDSRVRGYTF
CDR3nt: TGTGCCAGCAGCTTAGGGGATAGCAGGGTCCGCGGCTACACCTTC
j_gene: TRBJ1-2
v_gene: TRBV7-8
abundance: .
d_gene: .

CDR3aa: CASSIGQGGYEQYF
CDR3nt: TGTGCCAGTAGTATCGGACAGGGCGGGTACGAGCAGTACTTC
j_gene: TRBJ2-7
v_gene: TRBV19
abundance: .
d_gene: TRBD1

CDR3aa: CASSLGLGGEQFF
CDR3nt: TGTGCCAGCAGCTTGGGGCTGGGAGGTGAGCAGTTCTTC
j_gene: TRBJ2-1
v_gene: TRBV5-6
abundance: .
d_gene: .

CDR3aa: CASSPGQGRGTEAFF
CDR3nt: TGTGCCAGCTCACCCGGACAGGGGAGGGGGACTGAAGCTTTCTTT
j_gene: TRBJ1-1
v_gene: TRBV18
abundance: few
d_gene: TRBD1

CDR3aa: CASSPQGAVANEKLFF
CDR3nt: TGTGCCAGCTCACCACAGGGGGCCGTGGCTAATGAAAAACTGTTTTTT
j_gene: TRBJ1-4
v_gene: TRBV18
abundance: .
d_gene: TRBD1

CDR3aa: CASRPIGLAGGGAQFF
CDR3nt: TGTGCCAGCAGACCCATCGGACTAGCAGGGGGGGGAGCGCAGTTCTTC
j_gene: TRBJ2-1
v_gene: TRBV2
abundance: .
d_gene: .

CDR3aa: CASSATGGPDTQYF
CDR3nt: TGCGCCAGCAGCGCGACAGGGGGTCCAGATACGCAGTATTTT
j_gene: TRBJ2-3
v_gene: TRBV5-1
abundance: .
d_gene: TRBD1

CDR3aa: CASSRSGGPYEQYF
CDR3nt: TGTGCCAGCAGCCGTAGCGGGGGTCCCTACGAGCAGTACTTC
j_gene: TRBJ2-7
v_gene: TRBV11-3
abundance: .
d_gene: TRBD2

CDR3aa: CATPRTGFSYEQYF
CDR3nt: TGTGCCACCCCACGGACAGGTTTTTCCTACGAGCAGTACTTC
j_gene: TRBJ2-7
v_gene: TRBV27
abundance: few
d_gene: TRBD1

CDR3aa: CASSPSQGSNQPQHF
CDR3nt: TGTGCCAGCTCACCCTCACAGGGAAGCAATCAGCCCCAGCATTTT
j_gene: TRBJ1-5
v_gene: TRBV18
abundance: .
d_gene: .

CDR3aa: CASSAGRNNEQFF
CDR3nt: TGTGCCAGCAGCGCGGGACGTAACAATGAGCAGTTCTTC
j_gene: TRBJ2-1
v_gene: TRBV11-2
abundance: .
d_gene: .

CDR3aa: CASSLEGAGPYEQYF
CDR3nt: TGCGCCAGCAGCTTGGAAGGGGCAGGCCCCTACGAGCAGTACTTC
j_gene: TRBJ2-7
v_gene: TRBV5-1
abundance: .
d_gene: .

CDR3aa: CASSYEAGGGDTQYF
CDR3nt: TGTGCCAGCAGTTACGAGGCGGGGGGCGGAGATACGCAGTATTTT
j_gene: TRBJ2-3
v_gene: TRBV6-2/TRBV6-3
abundance: .
d_gene: TRBD2

CDR3aa: CASSQSANYGYTF
CDR3nt: TGTGCCAGCAGTCAATCAGCGAACTATGGCTACACCTTC
j_gene: TRBJ1-2
v_gene: TRBV6-5
abundance: .
d_gene: .

CDR3aa: CAISDSSTDTQYF
CDR3nt: TGTGCCATCAGTGACTCTAGCACAGATACGCAGTATTTT
j_gene: TRBJ2-3
v_gene: TRBV10-3
abundance: .
d_gene: .

CDR3aa: CASSGGTGARYTF
CDR3nt: TGTGCCAGCAGTGGGGGGACAGGGGCTCGCTACACCTTC
j_gene: TRBJ1-2
v_gene: TRBV2
abundance: .
d_gene: TRBD1

CDR3aa: CASRDRNQPQHF
CDR3nt: TGTGCCAGCCGGGACAGAAATCAGCCCCAGCATTTT
j_gene: TRBJ1-5
v_gene: TRBV19
abundance: .
d_gene: TRBD1

CDR3aa: CASSQFSGTHYEQYF
CDR3nt: TGCGCCAGCAGCCAGTTTAGCGGGACCCACTACGAGCAGTACTTC
j_gene: TRBJ2-7
v_gene: TRBV5-1
abundance: .
d_gene: TRBD2

CDR3aa: CASSIGGHEQFF
CDR3nt: TGTGCCAGTAGTATAGGAGGTCATGAGCAGTTCTTC
j_gene: TRBJ2-1
v_gene: TRBV19
abundance: once
d_gene: .

CDR3aa: CASSAQGNTEAFF
CDR3nt: TGTGCCAGCAGTGCACAGGGGAACACTGAAGCTTTCTTT
j_gene: TRBJ1-1
v_gene: TRBV12-3/TRBV12-4
abundance: .
d_gene: .

CDR3aa: CASSQRKGGGQGTQYF
CDR3nt: TGTGCCAGCAGCCAACGAAAGGGGGGGGGCCAGGGTACGCAGTATTTT
j_gene: TRBJ2-3
v_gene: TRBV3-1/TRBV3-2
abundance: .
d_gene: .

CDR3aa: CASSLDRAGARYGYTF
CDR3nt: TGTGCCAGCAGCTTAGATCGGGCGGGCGCTAGATATGGCTACACCTTC
j_gene: TRBJ1-2
v_gene: TRBV11-2
abundance: .
d_gene: .

CDR3aa: CASSVQAYGYTF
CDR3nt: TGTGCCAGCAGTGTGCAGGCCTATGGCTACACCTTC
j_gene: TRBJ1-2
v_gene: TRBV2
abundance: .
d_gene: .

CDR3aa: CASSLEPSRGYGYTF
CDR3nt: TGTGCCAGCAGCTTAGAGCCCTCCAGGGGCTATGGCTACACCTTC
j_gene: TRBJ1-2
v_gene: TRBV5-6
abundance: .
d_gene: .

CDR3aa: CASSQRRGGRGEQYF
CDR3nt: TGTGCCAGCAGCCAAAGGCGGGGGGGCAGGGGAGAGCAGTACTTC
j_gene: TRBJ2-7
v_gene: TRBV4-2
abundance: few
d_gene: TRBD2

CDR3aa: CASSSRGGSEKLFF
CDR3nt: TGTGCCAGCAGTTCCCGGGGGGGATCTGAAAAACTGTTTTTT
j_gene: TRBJ1-4
v_gene: TRBV6-5
abundance: .
d_gene: .

CDR3aa: CASSYLDSSGANVLTF
CDR3nt: TGTGCCAGCAGTTACCTGGACAGCTCTGGGGCCAACGTCCTGACTTTC
j_gene: TRBJ2-6
v_gene: TRBV6-5
abundance: .
d_gene: .

CDR3aa: CASSVRQGALDEQFF
CDR3nt: TGTGCCAGCAGTGTTCGTCAGGGGGCGTTGGATGAGCAGTTCTTC
j_gene: TRBJ2-1
v_gene: TRBV2
abundance: .
d_gene: TRBD1

CDR3aa: CASSPGQGLFGELFF
CDR3nt: TGTGCCAGCAGCCCAGGACAGGGGTTATTCGGGGAGCTGTTTTTT
j_gene: TRBJ2-2
v_gene: TRBV5-6
abundance: .
d_gene: TRBD1

CDR3aa: CASSQVRGSDTQYF
CDR3nt: TGTGCCAGCAGCCAGGTGCGAGGGTCAGATACGCAGTATTTT
j_gene: TRBJ2-3
v_gene: TRBV3-1/TRBV3-2
abundance: .
d_gene: .

CDR3aa: CASSERGSGRAHQPQHF
CDR3nt: TGTGCCAGCAGTGAACGGGGGTCGGGCAGGGCTCATCAGCCCCAGCATTTT
j_gene: TRBJ1-5
v_gene: TRBV6-1
abundance: .
d_gene: .

CDR3aa: CASSISDRAAGNTIYF
CDR3nt: TGCGCCAGCAGCATCTCGGACAGGGCGGCTGGAAACACCATATATTTT
j_gene: TRBJ1-3
v_gene: TRBV4-1
abundance: .
d_gene: TRBD1

CDR3aa: CASSPPSSPLHF
CDR3nt: TGTGCCAGCAGCCCCCCTTCTTCACCCCTCCACTTT
j_gene: TRBJ1-6
v_gene: TRBV7-2
abundance: .
d_gene: .

CDR3aa: CASSFRAGGGSNYGYTF
CDR3nt: TGTGCCAGCAGTTTCCGGGCAGGGGGCGGCAGTAACTATGGCTACACCTTC
j_gene: TRBJ1-2
v_gene: TRBV27
abundance: few
d_gene: TRBD1

CDR3aa: CASSLGWDSPNYGYTF
CDR3nt: TGTGCCAGCAGCTTAGGTTGGGACAGTCCTAACTATGGCTACACCTTC
j_gene: TRBJ1-2
v_gene: TRBV7-2
abundance: .
d_gene: TRBD1

CDR3aa: CASSLSINQPQHF
CDR3nt: TGTGCCAGCAGTTTATCTATTAATCAGCCCCAGCATTTT
j_gene: TRBJ1-5
v_gene: TRBV12-3/TRBV12-4
abundance: .
d_gene: .

CDR3aa: CASSPGQRTDTQYF
CDR3nt: TGTGCCAGCAGCCCCGGACAGAGAACAGATACGCAGTATTTT
j_gene: TRBJ2-3
v_gene: TRBV5-8
abundance: .
d_gene: .

CDR3aa: CASSLGQANTEAFF
CDR3nt: TGCGCCAGCAGCTTGGGACAAGCGAACACTGAAGCTTTCTTT
j_gene: TRBJ1-1
v_gene: TRBV5-1
abundance: .
d_gene: .

CDR3aa: CASSNSLGGGRYNEQFF
CDR3nt: TGTGCCAGCAGCAACTCTCTCGGGGGGGGCCGGTACAATGAGCAGTTCTTC
j_gene: TRBJ2-1
v_gene: TRBV7-7
abundance: .
d_gene: TRBD2

CDR3aa: CASSLAGGRTYEQYF
CDR3nt: TGCGCCAGCAGCTTGGCGGGGGGCAGAACCTACGAGCAGTACTTC
j_gene: TRBJ2-7
v_gene: TRBV5-1
abundance: .
d_gene: .

CDR3aa: CASSSTSGGRTDTQYF
CDR3nt: TGTGCCAGCAGCTCGACTAGCGGGGGCCGCACAGATACGCAGTATTTT
j_gene: TRBJ2-3
v_gene: TRBV11-2
abundance: .
d_gene: TRBD2

CDR3aa: CASAGLETQYF
CDR3nt: TGTGCCAGCGCAGGGCTGGAGACCCAGTACTTC
j_gene: TRBJ2-5
v_gene: TRBV12-3/TRBV12-4
abundance: .
d_gene: .

CDR3aa: CASSFMGQGQTEAFF
CDR3nt: TGTGCCAGCAGCTTCATGGGACAGGGGCAAACTGAAGCTTTCTTT
j_gene: TRBJ1-1
v_gene: TRBV6-6
abundance: .
d_gene: TRBD1

CDR3aa: CASRLGTVANQPQHF
CDR3nt: TGTGCCAGCAGGCTAGGGACAGTAGCAAATCAGCCCCAGCATTTT
j_gene: TRBJ1-5
v_gene: TRBV2
abundance: .
d_gene: TRBD1

CDR3aa: CASSGRQGGDTEAFF
CDR3nt: TGTGCCAGTAGTGGGCGACAGGGAGGTGACACTGAAGCTTTCTTT
j_gene: TRBJ1-1
v_gene: TRBV19
abundance: .
d_gene: TRBD1

CDR3aa: CASSVGQPPNNEQFF
CDR3nt: TGTGCCAGCAGCGTGGGACAGCCGCCGAACAATGAGCAGTTCTTC
j_gene: TRBJ2-1
v_gene: TRBV5-4
abundance: .
d_gene: TRBD1

CDR3aa: CASSIAPPGTTYMNTEAFF
CDR3nt: TGTGCCAGTAGTATAGCGCCACCCGGGACAACCTATATGAACACTGAAGCTTTCTTT
j_gene: TRBJ1-1
v_gene: TRBV19
abundance: once
d_gene: .

CDR3aa: CASSLQGARETQYF
CDR3nt: TGCGCCAGCAGCCTACAGGGGGCTCGGGAGACCCAGTACTTC
j_gene: TRBJ2-5
v_gene: TRBV10-2
abundance: .
d_gene: TRBD1

CDR3aa: CASSLAGSDTQYF
CDR3nt: TGCGCCAGCAGTCTAGCGGGGTCAGATACGCAGTATTTT
j_gene: TRBJ2-3
v_gene: TRBV5-1
abundance: .
d_gene: TRBD2

CDR3aa: CASSLYRAGSTDTQYF
CDR3nt: TGTGCCAGCAGCTTGTACCGGGCGGGGAGCACAGATACGCAGTATTTT
j_gene: TRBJ2-3
v_gene: TRBV5-6
abundance: .
d_gene: .

CDR3aa: CASSPGQKSHEQYF
CDR3nt: TGTGCCAGCAGTCCGGGACAGAAAAGCCACGAGCAGTACTTC
j_gene: TRBJ2-7
v_gene: TRBV6-5
abundance: .
d_gene: TRBD1